This T cell receptor (beta chain) was sequenced for a study of blood T cells in healthy people across ages. Study-level results: No conclusive comparison of naive versus antigen-experienced cells was possible with unsorted PBMCs.

The second PCR ran roughly 6 to 11 cycles with a sample-barcoded 5' primer and J-beta primers. Every single cDNA molecule received a tag from a template-switch adaptor with 12 random nucleotides. Every sample returned 2.5 million or more CDR3-containing paired-end reads. TCRdb reprocessed the 5' RACE reads with MiXCR, giving one entry per CDR3 protein. This sample carries about 1.1 million distinct CDR3 sequences, around two fifths of them seen once, and the ten largest clones take approximately 14%. Comments on this clonotype: What it binds is not known.

V lost 4 bases, J lost 5 bases, and 17 bases lay in between. Per germline, CDR1 SNHLY and CDR2 FYNNEI. The CDR3 is made up of 15 amino acids. Every donor provided roughly 10 milliliters of peripheral blood. The sequence was collected from a man younger than 30 in good health. The rearrangement uses TRBV2 and TRBJ2-5; D may correspond to TRBD1 or TRBD2 (6 bases each). The sequenced material came from blood. The CDR3 protein is CASSGAEGEGETQYF. The CDR3 DNA sequence: TGTGCCAGCAGTGGAGCGGAGGGGGAAGGGGAGACCCAGTACTTC.